Listed below are T cell receptor beta chains from one sample, sequenced in a study of cytomegalovirus exposure and HLA in healthy donors. Generated by immunoSEQ multiplex PCR, the TCRdb table keeps only in-frame clones and is missing some. This sample has 150,000 or so clones; 75% to 80% occur once, and the top ten carry 3% to 4.5%. Sample: PBMCs. These receptors all come from a male donor in good health and CMV-seronegative. Each CDR3 is given with its conserved first and last residue. Clone size is given for some rows only: seen once, a few or many times, or a class if the clone is expanded.

>TRBJ1-6|.|TRBV7-9
CASSFDRNSPLHF
>TRBJ2-3|.|TRBV4-3
CASSQDRGSGADTQYF
>TRBJ2-1|once|TRBV7-9
CASSSTSSSYNEQFF
>TRBJ1-4|.|TRBV6-5
CASSLTATNEKLFF
>TRBJ2-7|.|TRBV7-2
CASSLVGGWNSYEQYF
>TRBJ2-7|.|TRBV11-2
CASSSRDLYEQYF
>TRBJ2-5|.|TRBV5-5
CASSLGGQWDQYF
>TRBJ2-7|once|TRBV29-1
CSVGPGSGEQYF
>TRBJ1-1|.|TRBV6-1
CASSRGRVNTEAFF
>TRBJ2-7|.|TRBV6-6
CASSRTARDEQYF
>TRBJ2-2|.|TRBV5-8
CASSWRQGSRTGELFF
>TRBJ1-1|.|TRBV4-1
CASSHPTVDTEAFF
>TRBJ1-5|.|TRBV28
CASTTGQGAYSNQPQHF
>TRBJ2-3|.|TRBV11-3
CASSFSGGAADTQYF
>TRBJ2-7|.|TRBV7-9
CASSGTGGNSEQYF
>TRBJ2-5|.|TRBV7-6
CASSHQQGRETQYF
>TRBJ2-3|.|TRBV29-1
CSVPQGATDTQYF
>TRBJ2-5|few|TRBV7-3
CASSLLGETQYF
>TRBJ1-2|.|TRBV5-4
CASSLAGRWASYTF
>TRBJ1-5|once|TRBV27
CASSLGHRSDQPQHF
>TRBJ2-1|.|TRBV4-1
CASSQGPLVPAYNEQFF
>TRBJ2-2|few|TRBV28
CASSLAGSTGELFF
>TRBJ2-1|.|TRBV6-5
CASMTSGGLYNEQFF
>TRBJ1-5|.|TRBV30
CAWSWEGRQPQHF
>TRBJ1-5|.|TRBV19
CASSRGSYSNQPQHF
>TRBJ1-6|.|TRBV5-1
CASSLGQGGNSPLHF
>TRBJ2-2|few|TRBV6-4
CASSDSAQYTGELFF
>TRBJ1-2|.|TRBV5-1
CASRRQGAVNYGYTF
>TRBJ2-5|.|TRBV9
CASSVTQGPQETQYF
>TRBJ2-2|.|TRBV5-1
CASSPDSVNRGTGELFF
>TRBJ2-1|few|TRBV4-1
CASSHGKLAGERGGTYNEQFF
>TRBJ2-5|.|TRBV9
CASSVGTVQETQYF
>TRBJ2-7|.|TRBV16
CASSQLRTESSYEQYF
>TRBJ1-6|.|TRBV7-9
CSSSLGGSSSYNSPLHF
>TRBJ1-5|.|TRBV7-2
CASSQTGPRAQPQHF
>TRBJ2-1|.|TRBV28
CASSFSGGANEQFF
>TRBJ2-1|.|TRBV19
CASKGAGGNEQFF
>TRBJ2-1|.|TRBV7-9
CSSSFGGGNEQFF
>TRBJ2-3|.|TRBV7-2
CASRPGTGYTDTQYF
>TRBJ2-2|.|TRBV5-1
CASSLYGTISTGELFF
>TRBJ1-3|.|TRBV27
CASSNSSGDSGNTIYF
>TRBJ1-5|once|TRBV6-1
CASSGQLSNQPQHF